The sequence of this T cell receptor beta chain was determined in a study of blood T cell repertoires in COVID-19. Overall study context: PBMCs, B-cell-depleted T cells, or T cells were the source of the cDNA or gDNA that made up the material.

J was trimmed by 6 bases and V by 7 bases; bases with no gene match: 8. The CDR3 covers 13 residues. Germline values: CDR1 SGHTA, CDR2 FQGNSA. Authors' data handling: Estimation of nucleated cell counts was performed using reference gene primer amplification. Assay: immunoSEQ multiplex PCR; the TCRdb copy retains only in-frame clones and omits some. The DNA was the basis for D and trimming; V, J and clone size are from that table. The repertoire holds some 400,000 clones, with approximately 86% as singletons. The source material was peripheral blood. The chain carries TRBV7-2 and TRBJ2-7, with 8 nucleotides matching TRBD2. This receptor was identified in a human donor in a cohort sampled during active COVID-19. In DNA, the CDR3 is TGTGCCAGCATGGAGGTCCGGGGGGGCGAGCAGTACTTC. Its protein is CASMEVRGGEQYF.